These T cell receptor beta chains were read from a single sample in a study of shared clonotypes between healthy human individuals. Clones were sequenced by immunoSEQ multiplex PCR, and TCRdb holds only the in-frame ones, with some missing. Of about 700,000 clones listed, approximately 90% are singletons. Sequenced material: naive CD8+ T cells sorted from blood. These receptors all stem from a man aged 25-40 years in good health. CDR3s include the opening cysteine and the closing phenylalanine or tryptophan. A D gene is named only where the DNA matches it firmly. Size is omitted from some rows. Given values are once, few, many or a class for expanded clones.

d_gene: -
abundance: -
j_gene: TRBJ2-1
v_gene: TRBV13
CDR3nt: TGTGCCAGCAGCCCAGTCTACAATGAGCAGTTCTTC
CDR3aa: CASSPVYNEQFF

d_gene: -
abundance: once
j_gene: TRBJ1-1
v_gene: TRBV29-1
CDR3nt: TGCAGCGTTGACCGTGACACTGAAGCTTTCTTT
CDR3aa: CSVDRDTEAFF

d_gene: -
abundance: -
j_gene: TRBJ1-1
v_gene: TRBV18
CDR3nt: TGTGCCGGGGGTGGCGGGGAGAACACTGAAGCTTTCTTT
CDR3aa: CAGGGGENTEAFF

d_gene: -
abundance: -
j_gene: TRBJ2-2
v_gene: TRBV19
CDR3nt: TGTGCCAGTAGTATAAAGTATACCGGGGAGCTGTTTTTT
CDR3aa: CASSIKYTGELFF

d_gene: -
abundance: -
j_gene: TRBJ2-5
v_gene: TRBV9
CDR3nt: TGTGCCAGCAGCGTGTTATGTTGTCGGGTCAAGACCCAGTACTTC
CDR3aa: CASSVLCCRVKTQYF

d_gene: -
abundance: -
j_gene: TRBJ2-7
v_gene: TRBV13
CDR3nt: TGTGCCAGCAGCTCATACTACGAGCAGTACTTC
CDR3aa: CASSSYYEQYF

d_gene: TRBD2
abundance: -
j_gene: TRBJ2-5
v_gene: TRBV11-2
CDR3nt: TGTGCCAGCAGCTTAACTAGCGGAGCCTCCCAAGAGACCCAGTACTTC
CDR3aa: CASSLTSGASQETQYF

d_gene: -
abundance: -
j_gene: TRBJ2-1
v_gene: TRBV29-1
CDR3nt: TGCAGCGCCCGATTCCGGGGAAGCTCCTACAATGAGCAGTTCTTC
CDR3aa: CSARFRGSSYNEQFF

d_gene: -
abundance: -
j_gene: TRBJ1-1
v_gene: TRBV7-8
CDR3nt: TGTGCCAGCAGCTTAATTGGAGGCTCTATGAACACTGAAGCTTTCTTT
CDR3aa: CASSLIGGSMNTEAFF

d_gene: -
abundance: -
j_gene: TRBJ2-3
v_gene: TRBV28
CDR3nt: TGTGCCAGCAGTTTAACCGCGCTGGCAGATACGCAGTATTTT
CDR3aa: CASSLTALADTQYF

d_gene: -
abundance: -
j_gene: TRBJ2-1
v_gene: TRBV28
CDR3nt: TGTGCCAGCAGTTTAGAACACAACAATGAGCAGTTCTTC
CDR3aa: CASSLEHNNEQFF

d_gene: -
abundance: -
j_gene: TRBJ2-5
v_gene: TRBV29-1
CDR3nt: TGCAGCGTTGATTCAGCGGAACAGGGTCGAGAGACCCAGTACTTC
CDR3aa: CSVDSAEQGRETQYF

d_gene: -
abundance: -
j_gene: TRBJ2-7
v_gene: TRBV27
CDR3nt: TGTGCCAGCAGTTACGCAGGGGGGGGATACGAGCAGTACTTC
CDR3aa: CASSYAGGGYEQYF

d_gene: -
abundance: -
j_gene: TRBJ2-7
v_gene: TRBV2
CDR3nt: TGTGCCAGCATGGCTGGCTCCTACGAGCAGTACTTC
CDR3aa: CASMAGSYEQYF

d_gene: TRBD1
abundance: -
j_gene: TRBJ1-4
v_gene: TRBV6-6
CDR3nt: TGTGCCAGCAGTCAGGACAGGGCCTTTAATGAAAAACTGTTTTTT
CDR3aa: CASSQDRAFNEKLFF

d_gene: -
abundance: -
j_gene: TRBJ2-3
v_gene: TRBV2
CDR3nt: TGTGCCAGCACGGAACGGGAGTTGGATACGCAGTATTTT
CDR3aa: CASTERELDTQYF

d_gene: TRBD1
abundance: many
j_gene: TRBJ2-7
v_gene: TRBV15
CDR3nt: TGTGCCACCCAACCCGACAGGGGGGGCTTCTACGAGCAGTACTTC
CDR3aa: CATQPDRGGFYEQYF

d_gene: TRBD2
abundance: -
j_gene: TRBJ2-3
v_gene: TRBV5-1
CDR3nt: TGCGCCAGCAGCCTCGGACTAGCGGGATGGTCAGATACGCAGTATTTT
CDR3aa: CASSLGLAGWSDTQYF

d_gene: -
abundance: -
j_gene: TRBJ2-3
v_gene: TRBV7-9
CDR3nt: TGTGCCAGCAGCACCATCCGACTAGTCAACACAGATACGCAGTATTTT
CDR3aa: CASSTIRLVNTDTQYF